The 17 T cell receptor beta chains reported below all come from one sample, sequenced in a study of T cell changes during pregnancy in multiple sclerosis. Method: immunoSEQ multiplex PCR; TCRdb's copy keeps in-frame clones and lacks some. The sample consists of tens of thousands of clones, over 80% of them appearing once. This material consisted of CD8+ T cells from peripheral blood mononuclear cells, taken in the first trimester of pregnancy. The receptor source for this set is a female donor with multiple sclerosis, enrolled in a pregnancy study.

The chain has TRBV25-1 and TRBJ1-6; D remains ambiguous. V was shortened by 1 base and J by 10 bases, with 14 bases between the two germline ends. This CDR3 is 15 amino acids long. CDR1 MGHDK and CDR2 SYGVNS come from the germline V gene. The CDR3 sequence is CASSESGWTGSPLHF. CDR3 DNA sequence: TGTGCCAGCAGTGAATCGGGGTGGACTGGGTCACCCCTCCACTTT.

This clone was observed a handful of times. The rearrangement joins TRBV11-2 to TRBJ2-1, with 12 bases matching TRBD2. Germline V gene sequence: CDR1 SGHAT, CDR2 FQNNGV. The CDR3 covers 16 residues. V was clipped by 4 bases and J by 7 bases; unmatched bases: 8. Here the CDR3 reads CASSSLTSGGGNEQFF. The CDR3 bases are TGTGCCAGCAGCTCCTTGACTAGCGGGGGCGGTAATGAGCAGTTCTTC.

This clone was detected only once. The CDR3, as DNA: TGTGCCAGCTCACCAGAGTGGCTAGCGGACTCCCTTCAGGGGGAGACCCAGTACTTC. Its translation: CASSPEWLADSLQGETQYF. The rearrangement joins TRBV18 to TRBJ2-5; weak D call: TRBD2 (7 bases). V lost 2 bases, J lost 5 bases, and 27 bases lay in between. This CDR3 spans 19 amino acids. The germline CDR1 and CDR2 sequences are KGHSH and LQKENI.

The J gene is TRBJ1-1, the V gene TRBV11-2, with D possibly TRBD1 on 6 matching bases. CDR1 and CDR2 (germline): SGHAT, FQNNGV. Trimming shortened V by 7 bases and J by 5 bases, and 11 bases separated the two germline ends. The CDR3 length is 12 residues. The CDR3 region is CASTLGGTEAFF. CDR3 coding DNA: TGTGCCAGCACCCTAGGGGGAACTGAAGCTTTCTTT.

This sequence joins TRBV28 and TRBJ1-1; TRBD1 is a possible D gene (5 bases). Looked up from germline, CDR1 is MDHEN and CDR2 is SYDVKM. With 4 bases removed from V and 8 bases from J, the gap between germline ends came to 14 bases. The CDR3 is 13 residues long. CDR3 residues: CASSWGGSLEAFF. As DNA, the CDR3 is TGTGCCAGCAGTTGGGGGGGGTCCCTAGAAGCTTTCTTT.

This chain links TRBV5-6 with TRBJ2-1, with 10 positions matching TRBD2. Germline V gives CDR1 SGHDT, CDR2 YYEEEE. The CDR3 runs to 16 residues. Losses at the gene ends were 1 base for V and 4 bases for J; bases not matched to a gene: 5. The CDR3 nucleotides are TGTGCCAGCAGCTTGAAACTAGCGGGGTATTACAATGAGCAGTTCTTC. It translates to CASSLKLAGYYNEQFF.

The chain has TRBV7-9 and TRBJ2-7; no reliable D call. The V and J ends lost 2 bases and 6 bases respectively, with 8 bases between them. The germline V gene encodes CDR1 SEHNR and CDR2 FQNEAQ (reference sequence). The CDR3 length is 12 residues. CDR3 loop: CASSLRVGEQYF. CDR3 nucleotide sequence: TGTGCCAGCAGCTTAAGAGTTGGCGAGCAGTACTTC.

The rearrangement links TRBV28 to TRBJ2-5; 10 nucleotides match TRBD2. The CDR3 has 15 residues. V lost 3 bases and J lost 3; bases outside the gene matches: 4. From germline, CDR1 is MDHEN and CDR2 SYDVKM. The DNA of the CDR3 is TGTGCCAGCAGTTTCTTGCTAGCGGGAGAAGAGACCCAGTACTTC. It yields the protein CASSFLLAGEETQYF.

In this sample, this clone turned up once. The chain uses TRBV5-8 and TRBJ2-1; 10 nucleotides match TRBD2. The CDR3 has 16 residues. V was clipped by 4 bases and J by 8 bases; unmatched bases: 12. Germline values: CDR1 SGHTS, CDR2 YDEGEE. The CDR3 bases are TGTGCCAGCAGCACCACTAAAAGCGGGGGGGCGGATGAGCAGTTCTTC. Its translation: CASSTTKSGGADEQFF. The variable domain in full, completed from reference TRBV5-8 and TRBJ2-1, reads EAGVTQSPTHLIKTRGQQATLRCSPISGHTSVYWYQQALGLGLQFLLWYDEGEERNRGNFPPRFSGRQFPNYSSELNVNALELEDSALYLCASSTTKSGGADEQFFGPGTRLTVL.

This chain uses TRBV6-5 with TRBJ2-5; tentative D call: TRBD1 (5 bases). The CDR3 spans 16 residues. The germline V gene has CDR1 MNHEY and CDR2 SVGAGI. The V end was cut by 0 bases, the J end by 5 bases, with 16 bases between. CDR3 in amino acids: CASSYSIGQGGETQYF. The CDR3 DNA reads TGTGCCAGCAGTTACTCGATAGGGCAGGGTGGGGAGACCCAGTACTTC.

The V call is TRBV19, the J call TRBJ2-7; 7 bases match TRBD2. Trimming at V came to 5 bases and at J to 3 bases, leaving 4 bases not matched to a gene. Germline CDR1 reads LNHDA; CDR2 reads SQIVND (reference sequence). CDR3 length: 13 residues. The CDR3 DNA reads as TGTGCCAGTAGTTCGGGACTATTCTACGAGCAGTACTTC. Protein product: CASSSGLFYEQYF.

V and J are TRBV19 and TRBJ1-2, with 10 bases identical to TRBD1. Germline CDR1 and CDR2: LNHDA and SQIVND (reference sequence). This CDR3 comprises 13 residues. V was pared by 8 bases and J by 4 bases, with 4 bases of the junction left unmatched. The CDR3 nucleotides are TGTGCCAGTGAGACAGGGGGCACCTATGGCTACACCTTC. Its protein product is CASETGGTYGYTF. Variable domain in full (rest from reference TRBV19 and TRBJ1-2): DGGITQSPKYLFRKEGQNVTLSCEQNLNHDAMYWYRQDPGQGLRLIYYSQIVNDFQKGDIAEGYSVSREKKESFPLTVTSAQKNPTAFYLCASETGGTYGYTFGSGTRLTVV.

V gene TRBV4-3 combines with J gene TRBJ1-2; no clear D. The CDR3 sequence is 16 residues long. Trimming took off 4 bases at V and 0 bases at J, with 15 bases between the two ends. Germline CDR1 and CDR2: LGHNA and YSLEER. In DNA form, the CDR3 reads TGCGCCAGCAGCCCGGGAGGTGGATTAGCTAACTATGGCTACACCTTC. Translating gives CASSPGGGLANYGYTF.

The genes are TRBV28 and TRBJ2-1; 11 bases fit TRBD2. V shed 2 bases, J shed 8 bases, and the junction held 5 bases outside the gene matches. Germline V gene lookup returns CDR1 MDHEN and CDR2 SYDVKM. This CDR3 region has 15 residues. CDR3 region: CASSLALAGADEQFF. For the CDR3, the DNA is TGTGCCAGCAGTTTAGCACTAGCGGGGGCCGATGAGCAGTTCTTC.

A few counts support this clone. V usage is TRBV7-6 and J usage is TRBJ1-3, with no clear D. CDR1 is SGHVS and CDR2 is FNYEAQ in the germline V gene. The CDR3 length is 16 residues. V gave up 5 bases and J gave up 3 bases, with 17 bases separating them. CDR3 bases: TGTGCCAGCAGCGCTCCCATGGGAGGATTTGGAAACACCATATATTTT. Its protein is CASSAPMGGFGNTIYF.

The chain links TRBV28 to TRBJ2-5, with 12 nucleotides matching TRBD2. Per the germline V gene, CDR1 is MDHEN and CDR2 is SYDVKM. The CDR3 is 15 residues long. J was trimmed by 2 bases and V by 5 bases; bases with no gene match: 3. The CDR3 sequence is CASSRLAGEQETQYF. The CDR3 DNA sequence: TGTGCCAGCAGTCGACTAGCGGGAGAACAAGAGACCCAGTACTTC.

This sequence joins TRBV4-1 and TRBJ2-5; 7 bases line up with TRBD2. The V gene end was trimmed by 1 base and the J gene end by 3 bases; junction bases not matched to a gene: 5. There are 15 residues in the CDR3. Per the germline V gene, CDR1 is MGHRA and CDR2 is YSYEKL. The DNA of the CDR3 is TGCGCCAGCAGCCAAGTCGGGCTAGCGGAAGAGACCCAGTACTTC. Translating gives CASSQVGLAEETQYF.